Detailed here is one TCR beta chain. Its antigen remains unknown. As to treatment: approximately 11-day PBMC culture with coronavirus spike peptide pools or control peptides (ViraFEST assay). The Oncomine TCR Beta short-read assay was applied to DNA of cultured CD4+ T cells. TCRdb recomputed calls from the PCR reads with MiXCR, one row per CDR3 protein. The table records approximately 11,000 distinct CDR3 sequences, about 38% of them present only once. The sample is drawn from a study of vaccination and CD4 T cells after COVID-19. CDR3 length: 13 residues. Between the trimmed V and J ends, which lost 6 bases and 0 bases, there was a span of 8 bases.

The sample comprised cultured CD4+ T cells from blood. The chain has TRBV12-3 or TRBV12-4 and TRBJ1-1; D unclear. The sequence came from a human donor with COVID-19. CDR3 sequence reads: CASSENMNTEAFF. DNA of the CDR3: TGTGCCAGCAGCGAGAACATGAACACTGAAGCTTTCTTT.